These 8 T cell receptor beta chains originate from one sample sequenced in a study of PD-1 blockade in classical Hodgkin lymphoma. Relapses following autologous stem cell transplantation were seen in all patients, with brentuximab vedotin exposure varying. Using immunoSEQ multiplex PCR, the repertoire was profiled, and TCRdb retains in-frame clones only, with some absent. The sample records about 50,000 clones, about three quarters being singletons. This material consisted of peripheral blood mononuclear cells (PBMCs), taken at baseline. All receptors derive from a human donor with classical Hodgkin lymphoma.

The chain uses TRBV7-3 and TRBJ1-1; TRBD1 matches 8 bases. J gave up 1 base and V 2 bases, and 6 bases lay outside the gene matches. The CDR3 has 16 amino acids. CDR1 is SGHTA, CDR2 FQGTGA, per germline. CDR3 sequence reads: CASSLAGQERNTEAFF. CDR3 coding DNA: TGTGCCAGCAGCTTAGCGGGACAGGAGAGGAACACTGAAGCTTTCTTT.

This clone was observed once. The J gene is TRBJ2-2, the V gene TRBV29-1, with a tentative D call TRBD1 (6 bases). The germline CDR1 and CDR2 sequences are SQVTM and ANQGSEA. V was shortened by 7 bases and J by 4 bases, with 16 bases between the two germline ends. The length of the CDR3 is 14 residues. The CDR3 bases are TGCAGCGCTCTTACAGGGTTTTTCACCGGGGAGCTGTTTTTT. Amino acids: CSALTGFFTGELFF.

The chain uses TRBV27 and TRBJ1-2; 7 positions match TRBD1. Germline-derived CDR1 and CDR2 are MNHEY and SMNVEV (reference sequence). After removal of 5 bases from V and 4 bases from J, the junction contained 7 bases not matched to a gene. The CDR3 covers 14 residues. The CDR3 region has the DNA TGTGCCAGCAGTGAGTTAAGGGACAGCTATGGCTACACCTTC. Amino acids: CASSELRDSYGYTF.

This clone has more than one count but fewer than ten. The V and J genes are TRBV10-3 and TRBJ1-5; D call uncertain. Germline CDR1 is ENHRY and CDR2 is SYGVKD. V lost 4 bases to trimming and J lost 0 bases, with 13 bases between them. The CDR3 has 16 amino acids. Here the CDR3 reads CAISGSNGYSNQPQHF. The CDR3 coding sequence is TGTGCCATCAGTGGGAGTAACGGCTATAGCAATCAGCCCCAGCATTTT.

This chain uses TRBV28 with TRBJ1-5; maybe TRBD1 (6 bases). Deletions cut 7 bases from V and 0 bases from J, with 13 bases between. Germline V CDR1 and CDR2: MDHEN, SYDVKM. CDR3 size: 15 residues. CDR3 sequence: CASNRGTSSNQPQHF. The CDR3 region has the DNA TGTGCCAGCAATAGAGGGACATCTAGCAATCAGCCCCAGCATTTT. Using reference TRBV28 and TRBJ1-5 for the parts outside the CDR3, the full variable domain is DVKVTQSSRYLVKRTGEKVFLECVQDMDHENMFWYRQDPGLGLRLIYFSYDVKMKEKGDIPEGYSVSREKKERFSLILESASTNQTSMYLCASNRGTSSNQPQHFGDGTRLSIL.

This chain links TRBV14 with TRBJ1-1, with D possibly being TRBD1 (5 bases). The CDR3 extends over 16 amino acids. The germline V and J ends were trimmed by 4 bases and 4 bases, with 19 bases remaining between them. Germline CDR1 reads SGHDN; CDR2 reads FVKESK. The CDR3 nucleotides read TGTGCCAGCAGCCTATACACGGGGACGATGGGCACTGAAGCTTTCTTT. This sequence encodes CASSLYTGTMGTEAFF.

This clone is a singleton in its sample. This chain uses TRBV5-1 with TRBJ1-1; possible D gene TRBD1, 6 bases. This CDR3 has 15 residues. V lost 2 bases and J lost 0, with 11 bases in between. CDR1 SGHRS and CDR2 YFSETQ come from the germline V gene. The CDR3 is CASSLIQGMNTEAFF. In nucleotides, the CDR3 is TGCGCCAGCAGCTTAATTCAGGGGATGAACACTGAAGCTTTCTTT.

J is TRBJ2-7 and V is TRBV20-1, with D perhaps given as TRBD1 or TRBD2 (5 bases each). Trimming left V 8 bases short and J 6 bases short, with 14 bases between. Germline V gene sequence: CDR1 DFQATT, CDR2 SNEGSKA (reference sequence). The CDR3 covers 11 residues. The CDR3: CSTKRGFEQYF. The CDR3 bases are TGCAGTACGAAACGGGGCTTCGAGCAGTACTTC.